This is a list of T cell receptor beta chains from one sample in a study of cytomegalovirus exposure and HLA in healthy donors. The method was immunoSEQ multiplex PCR; TCRdb's version includes in-frame clones alone and lacks a portion of them. The data hold around 55,000 clones, with 75% to 80% observed a single time. Specimen: PBMCs. Source of these receptors: a female donor in good health and CMV-seronegative. The conserved cysteine and the conserved F or W are not part of the CDR3 here. Clone size is stated in some rows and not others, as once, few, many or a class when expanded.

>TRBV5-1|once
ASSALTSGGERSTQY
>TRBV9|-
ASSGLAGTSPYNEQF
>TRBV18|few
ASSPQNQGAKGDRNQPQH
>TRBV19|-
ASSIAQGANEQF
>TRBV6-6|-
ASRIAGGELF
>TRBV6-1|-
ASDTGPFSNTEAF
>TRBV19|-
ASSLGTVQTQY
>TRBV7-9|-
ASSLESLATYNEQF
>TRBV27|-
ASRGQGAYEQY
>TRBV28|-
ASTHSAGTEAF
>TRBV28|-
ASVPGQGIEQY
>TRBV11-2|-
ASSVLAGAGDTQY
>TRBV15|-
ATSRDGRETQY
>TRBV5-4|-
ASSQGHSGNTIY
>TRBV11-2|once
ASPCPAGVNEQF
>TRBV15|-
ATSRPLGSGEQY
>TRBV5-4|-
ASSLAWAAGDNTGELF
>TRBV2|-
ASRPGTLNTEAF
>TRBV4-1|-
ASSPYDRAWGSANEQF
>TRBV11-2|-
ASSLEVARFTGELF